This T cell receptor beta chain was recorded in a study of T cell responses to AZD1222 COVID-19 vaccine. Regarding the study as a whole: Repertoire collection took place solely once the T cell response had peaked.

Notes on this clone: Its antigen is not known.

This table comes from immunoSEQ multiplex PCR, and its TCRdb copy is limited to in-frame clones, with some not included. The table shows roughly 100,000 clones, with 90% occurring only once. Germline loops: CDR1 MNHEY, CDR2 SMNVEV (reference sequence). The CDR3 has 15 amino acids. The V end lost 3 bases, the J end lost 2 bases, and 14 bases lay between the germline ends. The receptor comes from an adult who received the AZD1222 COVID-19 vaccine. V usage is TRBV27 and J usage is TRBJ2-7; D may correspond to TRBD1 or TRBD2 (5 bases each). The source material was peripheral blood, sampled 28 days after the second AZD1222 dose. The CDR3 region is CASSLVGMGAYEQYF. CDR3 in DNA: TGTGCCAGCAGTTTGGTGGGCATGGGGGCCTACGAGCAGTACTTC.